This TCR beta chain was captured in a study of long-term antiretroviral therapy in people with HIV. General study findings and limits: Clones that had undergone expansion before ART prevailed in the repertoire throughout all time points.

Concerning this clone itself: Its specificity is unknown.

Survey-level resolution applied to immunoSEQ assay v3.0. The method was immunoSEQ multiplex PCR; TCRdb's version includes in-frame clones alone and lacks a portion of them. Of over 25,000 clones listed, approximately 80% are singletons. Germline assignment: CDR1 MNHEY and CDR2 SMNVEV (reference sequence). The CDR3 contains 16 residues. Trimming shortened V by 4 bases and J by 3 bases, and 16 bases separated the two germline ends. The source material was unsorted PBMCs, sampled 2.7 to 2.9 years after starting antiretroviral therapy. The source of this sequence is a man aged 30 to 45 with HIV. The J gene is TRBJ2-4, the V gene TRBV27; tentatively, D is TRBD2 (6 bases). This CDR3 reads CASSSQNPGGKNIQYF. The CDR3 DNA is TGTGCCAGCAGTTCTCAGAACCCCGGGGGCAAAAACATTCAGTACTTC.